Following are 8 T cell receptor beta chains from one sample sequenced in a study of regulatory T cells in long-lasting Graves disease. This sample's time point: newly diagnosed GD, antithyroid drugs for less than 3 months. With RNA extracted from PBMCs as input, the TCR library was made. Sequencing libraries for TCR beta were prepared with iRepertoire HTBI primers and Arm-PCR of CDR3 regions. From the multiplex PCR reads, TCRdb called clonotypes with MiXCR, one entry per CDR3 protein. The sample shows fewer than 550,000 distinct CDR3 sequences, about a sixth of them seen only once. These data were also reused for a study on T cells in Graves' hyperthyroidism and ophthalmopathy.

The starting material was peripheral blood mononuclear cells (PBMCs), obtained at new diagnosis, from a patient treated with antithyroid drugs. The receptors were sampled from a woman aged 18-29 years with Graves disease.

This clonotype was observed at least ten times. This chain connects TRBV2 to TRBJ2-5, with D hard to call. The V end lost 4 bases, the J end lost 4 bases, and 16 bases lay between the germline ends. The CDR3 contains 15 residues. Germline V gene lookup returns CDR1 SNHLY and CDR2 FYNNEI. CDR3 nucleotides: TGTGCCAGCAGTGTAAGAGCCCCCCCTGGAGAGACCCAGTACTTC. Its protein is CASSVRAPPGETQYF.

This chain uses TRBV5-6 with TRBJ2-1; TRBD2 aligns across 10 bases. CDR1 SGHDT and CDR2 YYEEEE come from the germline V gene. CDR3 size: 13 residues. Trimming removed 6 bases from V and 7 bases from J; junction bases left unmatched: 4. DNA for the CDR3: TGTGCCAGCAAGCTAGCGGGAGTTAATGAGCAGTTCTTC. Its protein product is CASKLAGVNEQFF.

This clonotype was picked up many times. The V call is TRBV30, the J call TRBJ2-7; 11 bases map to TRBD2. The CDR3 covers 11 residues. Germline CDR1 reads GTSNPN; CDR2 reads SVGIG (reference sequence). Trimming at V came to 7 bases and at J to 12 bases, leaving 8 bases not matched to a gene. CDR3 in DNA: TGTGCCTTAGAACTAGCGGGAGTTCCGTACTTC. Protein sequence: CALELAGVPYF.

This clonotype has at least ten counts. This chain joins TRBV18 and TRBJ1-2, with D perhaps TRBD1 (5 bases). The CDR3 contains 15 residues. Germline assignment: CDR1 KGHSH and CDR2 LQKENI. Trimming pared 1 base from V and 1 base from J, leaving 10 bases between. DNA of the CDR3: TGTGCCAGCTCACCACTGGACAATAGTAACTATGGCTACACCTTC. Its translation is CASSPLDNSNYGYTF. Supplemented by reference TRBV18 and TRBJ1-2, the full variable domain reads NAGVMQNPRHLVRRRGQEARLRCSPMKGHSHVYWYRQLPEEGLKFMVYLQKENIIDESGMPKERFSAEFPKEGPSILRIQQVVRGDSAAYFCASSPLDNSNYGYTFGSGTRLTVV.

There are a few counts of this clonotype. The rearrangement uses TRBV10-3 and TRBJ1-5; TRBD1 matches at 8 bases. The CDR3 is 14 residues long. V shed 8 bases, J shed 9 bases, and the junction held 12 bases outside the gene matches. The germline V gene has CDR1 ENHRY and CDR2 SYGVKD. The CDR3 DNA reads TGTGCCATCGCCCCGGACAGGGCTGGTGGGCCCCAGCATTTT. The encoded protein is CAIAPDRAGGPQHF.

Only a few counts were recorded for this clonotype. The chain uses TRBV29-1 and TRBJ1-1; D unresolved. V was clipped by 4 bases and J by 2 bases, with 11 bases between them. The germline V gene has CDR1 SQVTM and CDR2 ANQGSEA. The CDR3 runs to 13 residues. The CDR3 region is CSVARRGNTEAFF. The DNA for the CDR3 is TGCAGCGTTGCCCGGAGAGGTAACACTGAAGCTTTCTTT.

Turning to this clonotype: Being one base from a much bigger clone, this may be a read error. The chain joins TRBV28 to TRBJ1-2, with D perhaps TRBD1 (5 bases). The CDR3 length is 13 residues. Germline assignment: CDR1 MDHEN and CDR2 SYDVKM. CDR3 coding DNA: TGTACCAGCAGTCCCGACAGTTTATATGGCTACACCTTC. Translating it yields CTSSPDSLYGYTF.

This clonotype appeared a few times. The chain recombines TRBV7-6 with TRBJ1-3, with D maybe TRBD1 (5 bases). Germline V lookup: CDR1 SGHVS, CDR2 FNYEAQ. The length of the CDR3 is 13 residues. The V end was cut by 5 bases, the J end by 4 bases, with 9 bases between. CDR3 loop: CASSTRQGNTIYF. CDR3 in DNA: TGTGCCAGCAGCACCCGACAGGGAAACACCATATATTTT.